The 7 T cell receptor beta chains given below trace back to one sample, sequenced in a study of T cell repertoires in cytomegalovirus infection. TCRdb recomputed calls from the reads with MiXCR, one row per CDR3 protein. The sample lists approximately 500,000 distinct CDR3 sequences, approximately 15% seen once, with approximately 24% in the top ten. The sequencing input was CD8+ T cells from PBMCs. Receptors originate from a human donor in good health (CMV status not recorded). Some clones in this sample may be carry-over from other donors' samples.

This clonotype has ten or more counts. The rearrangement links TRBV7-3 to TRBJ1-1; maybe TRBD1 (5 bases). V lost 2 bases and J lost 4, with 14 bases in between. Germline V CDR1 and CDR2: SGHTA, FQGTGA. The CDR3 sequence is 15 residues long. CDR3: CASSLGGGRGTEAFF. Written as DNA, the CDR3 is TGTGCCAGCAGCTTAGGCGGGGGTAGGGGCACTGAAGCTTTCTTT.

The CDR3 sequence is CAFWGLAGLSSYNEQFF. Here the CDR3 DNA reads TGTGCCTTTTGGGGACTAGCGGGGCTGAGCTCCTACAATGAGCAGTTCTTC. The chain combines TRBV30 with TRBJ2-1; 13 positions agree with TRBD2. Germline CDR1 GTSNPN, CDR2 SVGIG (reference sequence). This CDR3 comprises 17 residues. J lost 0 bases, V lost 7 bases, and 9 bases had no gene match. Complete variable domain (other parts from reference TRBV30 and TRBJ2-1): SQTIHQWPATLVQPVGSPLSLECTVEGTSNPNLYWYRQAAGRGLQLLFYSVGIGQISSEVPQNLSASRPQDRQFILSSKKLLLSDSGFYLCAFWGLAGLSSYNEQFFGPGTRLTVL.

In this sample, this clonotype turned up a few times. The V gene is TRBV13, the J gene TRBJ1-5; D is uncertain. V lost 0 bases, J lost 14 bases, and 11 bases lay in between. The CDR3 is 12 residues long. Germline-derived CDR1 and CDR2 are PRHDT and FYEKMQ (reference sequence). CDR3 loop: CASSLGRSREHF. The CDR3 DNA reads as TGTGCCAGCAGCTTAGGCCGGAGTAGGGAGCATTTT. The whole variable domain, remainder taken from reference TRBV13 and TRBJ1-5, is AAGVIQSPRHLIKEKRETATLKCYPIPRHDTVYWYQQGPGQDPQFLISFYEKMQSDKGSIPDRFSAQQFSDYHSELNMSSLELGDSALYFCASSLGRSREHFGDGTRLSIL.

In this sample, this clonotype turned up many times. This chain joins TRBV7-8 and TRBJ2-7; D gene uncertain. The germline V gene has CDR1 SGHVS and CDR2 FQNEAQ. Trimming took off 2 bases at V and 3 bases at J, with 5 bases between the two ends. The CDR3 length is 12 residues. The CDR3 sequence is CASSLSIYEQYF. CDR3 bases: TGTGCCAGCAGCTTAAGCATCTACGAGCAGTACTTC.

This clonotype was detected a few times. J is TRBJ2-2 and V is TRBV3-1; D might be TRBD2 (7 bases). V gave up 1 base and J gave up 1 base, with 10 bases separating them. The germline gives CDR1 LGHDT, CDR2 YNNKEL (reference sequence). This CDR3 has 16 amino acids. The CDR3 region is CASSQAGGRNTGELFF. CDR3 sequence (DNA): TGTGCCAGCAGCCAAGCGGGGGGCCGGAACACCGGGGAGCTGTTTTTT. Full variable domain (outside the CDR3, taken from reference TRBV3-1 and TRBJ2-2): DTAVSQTPKYLVTQMGNDKSIKCEQNLGHDTMYWYKQDSKKFLKIMFSYNNKELIINETVPNRFSPKSPDKAHLNLHINSLELGDSAVYFCASSQAGGRNTGELFFGEGSRLTVL.

A remark on this clonotype: The CDR3 ends on some other residue instead of the conserved phenylalanine or tryptophan, so this is likely a read error. The chain couples TRBV4-1 to TRBJ2-1; 9 positions agree with TRBD2. There are 20 residues in the CDR3. The junction had 18 bases not matched to a gene; V was cut back by 3 bases and J by 3 bases. The germline CDR1 and CDR2 sequences are MGHRA and YSYEKL. The CDR3 is CASSQAPGLALSGRYNEQFL. The CDR3 DNA is TGCGCCAGCAGCCAGGCACCGGGACTAGCCCTGTCCGGCCGCTACAATGAGCAGTTCTTA.

This CDR3 reads CASSLAEPREGYTGELFF. For the CDR3, the DNA is TGTGCCAGCAGCTTAGCGGAACCGCGGGAGGGCTACACCGGGGAGCTGTTTTTT. The genes are TRBV7-9 and TRBJ2-2; 9 bases are shared with TRBD2. The V gene end was trimmed by 0 bases and the J gene end by 3 bases; junction bases not matched to a gene: 8. Germline lookup yields CDR1 SEHNR and CDR2 FQNEAQ (reference sequence). The CDR3 totals 18 residues.